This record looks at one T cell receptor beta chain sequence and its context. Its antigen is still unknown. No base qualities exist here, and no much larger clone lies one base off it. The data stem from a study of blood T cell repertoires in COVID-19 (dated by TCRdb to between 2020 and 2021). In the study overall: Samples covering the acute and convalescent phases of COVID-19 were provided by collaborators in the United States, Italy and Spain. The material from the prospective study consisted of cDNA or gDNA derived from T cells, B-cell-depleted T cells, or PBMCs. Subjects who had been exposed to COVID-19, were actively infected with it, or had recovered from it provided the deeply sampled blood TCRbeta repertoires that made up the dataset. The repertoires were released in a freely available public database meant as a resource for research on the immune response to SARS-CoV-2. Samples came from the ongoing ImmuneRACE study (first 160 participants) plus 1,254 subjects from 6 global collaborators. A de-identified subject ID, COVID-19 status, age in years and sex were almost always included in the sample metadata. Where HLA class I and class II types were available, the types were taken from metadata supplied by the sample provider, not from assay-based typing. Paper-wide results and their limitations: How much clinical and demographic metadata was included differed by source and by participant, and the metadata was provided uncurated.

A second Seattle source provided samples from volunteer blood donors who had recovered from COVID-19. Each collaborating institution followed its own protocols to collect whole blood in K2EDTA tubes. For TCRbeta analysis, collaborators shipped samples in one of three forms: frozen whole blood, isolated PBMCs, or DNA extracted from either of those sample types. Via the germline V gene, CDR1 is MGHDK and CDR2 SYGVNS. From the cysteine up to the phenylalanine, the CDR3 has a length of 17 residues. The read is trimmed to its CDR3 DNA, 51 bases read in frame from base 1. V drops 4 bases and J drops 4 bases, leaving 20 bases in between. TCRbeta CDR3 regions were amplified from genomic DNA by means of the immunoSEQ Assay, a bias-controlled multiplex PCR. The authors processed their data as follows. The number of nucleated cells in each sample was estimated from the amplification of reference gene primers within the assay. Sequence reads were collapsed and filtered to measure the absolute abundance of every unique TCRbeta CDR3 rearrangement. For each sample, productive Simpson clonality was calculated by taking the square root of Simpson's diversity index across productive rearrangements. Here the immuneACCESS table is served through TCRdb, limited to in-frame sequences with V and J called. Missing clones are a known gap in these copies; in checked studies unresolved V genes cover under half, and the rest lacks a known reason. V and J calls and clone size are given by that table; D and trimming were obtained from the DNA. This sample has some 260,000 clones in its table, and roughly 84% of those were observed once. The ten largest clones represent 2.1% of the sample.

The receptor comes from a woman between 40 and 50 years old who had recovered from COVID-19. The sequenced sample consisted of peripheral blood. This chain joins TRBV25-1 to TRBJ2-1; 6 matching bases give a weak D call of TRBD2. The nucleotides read TGTGCCAGCAGTGTAGGAGGGCCCAGGATCCGATACAATGAGCAGTTCTTC. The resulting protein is CASSVGGPRIRYNEQFF.